A selection of T cell receptor beta chains follows, all from one sample in a study of regulatory T cells in long-lasting Graves disease. TCRdb reprocessed the multiplex PCR reads with MiXCR, giving one entry per CDR3 protein. Of approximately 500,000 distinct CDR3 sequences in the sample, under 25% were seen once. Sequencing was performed on peripheral blood mononuclear cells (PBMCs), taken when the disease was refractory, from a patient treated with antithyroid drugs. Receptors were obtained from a female donor with Graves disease. The CDR3 runs from the conserved cysteine through the conserved F or W. Each record gives: D gene, V gene, J gene, clone size, CDR3 protein, CDR3 DNA. The D gene is left open where the match is weak. The size of a clone is reported for some rows only, either as once, few or many, or as a class for expanded clones.

-	TRBV3-1	TRBJ1-1	-	CASSQVKGRTEAFF	TGTGCCAGCAGCCAAGTGAAGGGACGCACTGAAGCTTTCTTT
TRBD1	TRBV12-3/TRBV12-4	TRBJ2-6	many	CASSPGQGVSGANVLTF	TGTGCCAGCAGCCCCGGACAGGGAGTCTCTGGGGCCAACGTCCTGACTTTC
-	TRBV7-8	TRBJ1-5	-	CASSRGPYYSNQPQHF	TGTGCCAGCAGCCGGGGTCCCTACTATAGCAATCAGCCCCAGCATTTT
-	TRBV4-1	TRBJ2-5	few	CVSSQPSGDETQYF	TGCGTCAGCAGCCAACCCTCCGGGGATGAGACCCAGTACTTC
-	TRBV28	TRBJ2-1	-	CASTVRGNGQFF	TGTGCCAGCACGGTCCGGGGAAATGGGCAGTTCTTC
-	TRBV5-5	TRBJ1-1	-	CASSPRRQGIISNTEAFF	TGTGCCAGCAGCCCACGCCGGCAGGGCATAATCTCGAACACTGAAGCTTTCTTT
-	TRBV9	TRBJ2-5	-	CASSVAHTAQETQYF	TGTGCCAGCAGCGTAGCTCATACAGCTCAAGAGACCCAGTACTTC
-	TRBV5-5	TRBJ2-6	many	CASSLGTPGANVLTF	TGTGCCAGCAGCTTGGGTACTCCTGGGGCCAACGTCCTGACTTTC
-	TRBV7-6	TRBJ1-5	-	CASSKYSVGNQPQHF	TGTGCCAGCAGTAAATATTCAGTGGGCAATCAGCCCCAGCATTTT
-	TRBV19	TRBJ2-1	-	CASTSGREQFF	TGTGCCAGTACATCGGGGCGTGAGCAGTTCTTC
-	TRBV7-9	TRBJ1-1	-	CASSLAMGLNTEAFF	TGTGCCAGCAGCTTAGCTATGGGGCTGAACACTGAAGCTTTCTTT
TRBD1	TRBV6-2/TRBV6-3	TRBJ2-7	many	CASTQSDSLQGSYEQYF	TGTGCCAGCACCCAGTCAGACAGTCTACAGGGGAGCTACGAGCAGTACTTC
-	TRBV10-3	TRBJ1-2	few	CATGPVGGAHNGYTF	TGTGCCACGGGCCCCGTGGGGGGGGCGCATAATGGCTACACCTTC
TRBD1	TRBV24-1	TRBJ2-1	-	CATSDAGTGGWDEQFF	TGTGCCACCAGTGATGCCGGGACAGGGGGCTGGGATGAGCAGTTCTTC
TRBD2	TRBV7-2	TRBJ2-7	many	CASSFSSGTYEQYF	TGTGCCAGCAGCTTTTCTAGCGGTACCTACGAGCAGTACTTC
-	TRBV14	TRBJ1-2	many	CASSQYRADGYTF	TGTGCCAGCAGCCAGTACAGGGCGGATGGCTACACCTTC
-	TRBV29-1	TRBJ2-7	-	CSVTLAYEQYF	TGCAGCGTGACCCTTGCGTACGAGCAGTACTTC
-	TRBV11-3	TRBJ2-7	-	CASSLGRTIGEQYF	TGTGCCAGCAGCTTAGGTCGGACGATAGGCGAGCAGTACTTC
-	TRBV7-8	TRBJ1-1	many	CASSRGENTEAFF	TGTGCCAGCAGCCGAGGTGAGAACACTGAAGCTTTCTTT
-	TRBV2	TRBJ1-3	-	CASSAVTSGNTIYF	TGTGCCAGCAGTGCGGTTACGTCGGGAAACACCATATATTTT
TRBD1	TRBV5-1	TRBJ1-1	-	CASSLGQAAPNTEAFF	TGCGCCAGCAGCCTAGGACAGGCGGCCCCGAACACTGAAGCTTTCTTT
-	TRBV27	TRBJ2-7	many	CASSFIPGYEQYF	TGTGCCAGCAGCTTTATACCGGGTTACGAGCAGTACTTC
-	TRBV28	TRBJ1-1	many	CASSLRGPTEAFF	TGTGCCAGCAGTTTACGGGGACCCACTGAAGCTTTCTTT
TRBD1	TRBV7-8	TRBJ1-1	-	CASSSPDRGQSEAFF	TGTGCCAGCAGCTCTCCGGACAGGGGGCAATCTGAAGCTTTCTTT